This T cell receptor (beta chain) was sequenced for a study of OX40 agonist ivuxolimab in advanced cancers. Whole-study context: Across the patients, intravenous ivuxolimab was delivered every 2 weeks at 0.01 to 10 mg/kg. Study-level points and caveats: Mean expanded clone counts were higher in CD8+ than CD4+ T cells. At 0.1 to 3.0 mg/kg, clonal expansion of CD4+ and CD8+ blood T cells had occurred by week 6.

CDR1 KGHSY and CDR2 FQNENV come from the germline V gene. This CDR3 contains 13 residues. Trimming took off 4 bases at V and 6 bases at J, with 12 bases between the two ends. A note on this clone: Its antigen is unidentified.

Here immunoSEQ multiplex PCR was the method, and the copy in TCRdb shows in-frame clones only, minus some. The sample carries 20,000 to 30,000 clones, approximately 83% recorded once. V is TRBV16 and J is TRBJ1-2, with D perhaps matching TRBD1 (5 bases). The source is an adult with an advanced solid tumor such as melanoma, head and neck, liver or kidney cancer. The sample consisted of CD4+ or CD8+ T cells sorted from blood, taken in a trial of the OX40 agonist ivuxolimab. The DNA of the CDR3 is TGTGCCAGCAGCCTCTCCTCGGGACATGGCTACACCTTC. This gives the protein CASSLSSGHGYTF.